These T cell receptor beta chains were read from a single sample in a study of monozygotic twins with inflammatory bowel disease. For each CDR3 protein, TCRdb gives one entry from its re-call of the 5' RACE reads, without DNA. In total, the table holds 330,000 or so distinct CDR3 sequences. The sequencing input was blood. All receptors derive from a human donor with ulcerative colitis or Crohn's disease, or a healthy co-twin of an affected twin (not recorded which). Both conserved end residues are part of each CDR3.

>TRBV5-1|15|TRBJ1-2
CASSFRDRASAGYTF
>TRBV25-1|14|TRBJ2-1
CASIRTGIWNEQFF
>TRBV27|14|TRBJ2-7
CASSLSAGTYEQYF
>TRBV6-6|13|TRBJ1-1
CASSKGGPTEAFF
>TRBV10-3|14|TRBJ2-3
CATLQGHNTDTQYF
>TRBV29-1|15|TRBJ2-7
CSVERRGKLPYEQYF
>TRBV4-1|14|TRBJ1-5
CASSQGAVTTHQHF
>TRBV7-2|15|TRBJ2-2
CASSLGPGRTGELFF
>TRBV27|17|TRBJ2-1
CASSLTIPSYSYNEQFF
>TRBV12-3/TRBV12-4|15|TRBJ2-1
CASSLGLAGGVEQFF
>TRBV4-1|16|TRBJ2-7
CASSQEPNHPGYEQYF
>TRBV28|15|TRBJ2-5
CASRNRESNQETQYF
>TRBV20-1|15|TRBJ2-7
CSARDRLAGLYEQYF
>TRBV14|14|TRBJ2-7
CASSQVIGRTEQYF
>TRBV7-9|14|TRBJ1-4
CASSSAGVQEKLFF
>TRBV7-6|18|TRBJ2-2
CASSLAPVWERDTGELFF
>TRBV5-1|11|TRBJ2-5
CATSDREAQYF
>TRBV20-1|13|TRBJ1-1
CSARGRQNTEAFF
>TRBV20-1|13|TRBJ2-2
CSLSGRSAGELFF
>TRBV7-9|15|TRBJ1-2
CASSLLPESYYGYTF
>TRBV3-1|13|TRBJ1-1
CASSQGQGGEAFF
>TRBV20-1|14|TRBJ2-4
CSATRTGPKNIQYF
>TRBV30|14|TRBJ2-5
CAWSVWQNQETQYF
>TRBV7-2|16|TRBJ2-1
CASSLALMLGQNEQFF
>TRBV9|16|TRBJ2-1
CASSVNPGATYNEQFF
>TRBV5-1|14|TRBJ1-1
CASSMTGWNTEAFF
>TRBV7-9|13|TRBJ2-7
CASSLKTGDEQYF
>TRBV10-3|18|TRBJ2-1
CAIRSGTSGSRAYNEQFF
>TRBV27|12|TRBJ2-2
CASSQAGGELFF
>TRBV5-6|14|TRBJ1-1
CASSSAAAPTEAFF
>TRBV21-1|16|TRBJ2-2
CASNPGLAGDVGELFF
>TRBV30|14|TRBJ2-2
CAWSAGANTGELFF
>TRBV5-1|14|TRBJ2-6
CASSQNSGANVLTF
>TRBV24-1|15|TRBJ2-7
CATSDSGTGFDEQYF
>TRBV11-2|15|TRBJ1-3
CASSLVGHSGNTIYF
>TRBV20-1|13|TRBJ1-1
CSARETGGVEAFF
>TRBV6-5|16|TRBJ2-7
CASSYYGGRALYEQYF
>TRBV4-1|15|TRBJ1-5
CASSQGESSNQPQHF
>TRBV21-1|15|TRBJ2-1
CASSTRDRGVSEQFF
>TRBV7-8|14|TRBJ2-1
CASSYVGPNNEQFF
>TRBV7-3|16|TRBJ2-1
CASSLARSSGYNEQFF
>TRBV20-1|11|TRBJ2-7
CSARWILEQYF
>TRBV27|15|TRBJ2-1
CASSLGLVPGDEQFF
>TRBV6-1|13|TRBJ1-5
CASTIMLGQPQHF
>TRBV28|11|TRBJ1-1
CATRENTEAFF
>TRBV5-5|14|TRBJ2-3
CASSLPSGADTQYF
>TRBV7-2|14|TRBJ1-5
CASSQDRGGQPQHF
>TRBV12-3/TRBV12-4|11|TRBJ2-3
CASSTGVTQYF
>TRBV5-1|15|TRBJ2-1
CASSPGASQNNEQFF
>TRBV7-3|16|TRBJ2-3
CASSLDRTGGADTQYF